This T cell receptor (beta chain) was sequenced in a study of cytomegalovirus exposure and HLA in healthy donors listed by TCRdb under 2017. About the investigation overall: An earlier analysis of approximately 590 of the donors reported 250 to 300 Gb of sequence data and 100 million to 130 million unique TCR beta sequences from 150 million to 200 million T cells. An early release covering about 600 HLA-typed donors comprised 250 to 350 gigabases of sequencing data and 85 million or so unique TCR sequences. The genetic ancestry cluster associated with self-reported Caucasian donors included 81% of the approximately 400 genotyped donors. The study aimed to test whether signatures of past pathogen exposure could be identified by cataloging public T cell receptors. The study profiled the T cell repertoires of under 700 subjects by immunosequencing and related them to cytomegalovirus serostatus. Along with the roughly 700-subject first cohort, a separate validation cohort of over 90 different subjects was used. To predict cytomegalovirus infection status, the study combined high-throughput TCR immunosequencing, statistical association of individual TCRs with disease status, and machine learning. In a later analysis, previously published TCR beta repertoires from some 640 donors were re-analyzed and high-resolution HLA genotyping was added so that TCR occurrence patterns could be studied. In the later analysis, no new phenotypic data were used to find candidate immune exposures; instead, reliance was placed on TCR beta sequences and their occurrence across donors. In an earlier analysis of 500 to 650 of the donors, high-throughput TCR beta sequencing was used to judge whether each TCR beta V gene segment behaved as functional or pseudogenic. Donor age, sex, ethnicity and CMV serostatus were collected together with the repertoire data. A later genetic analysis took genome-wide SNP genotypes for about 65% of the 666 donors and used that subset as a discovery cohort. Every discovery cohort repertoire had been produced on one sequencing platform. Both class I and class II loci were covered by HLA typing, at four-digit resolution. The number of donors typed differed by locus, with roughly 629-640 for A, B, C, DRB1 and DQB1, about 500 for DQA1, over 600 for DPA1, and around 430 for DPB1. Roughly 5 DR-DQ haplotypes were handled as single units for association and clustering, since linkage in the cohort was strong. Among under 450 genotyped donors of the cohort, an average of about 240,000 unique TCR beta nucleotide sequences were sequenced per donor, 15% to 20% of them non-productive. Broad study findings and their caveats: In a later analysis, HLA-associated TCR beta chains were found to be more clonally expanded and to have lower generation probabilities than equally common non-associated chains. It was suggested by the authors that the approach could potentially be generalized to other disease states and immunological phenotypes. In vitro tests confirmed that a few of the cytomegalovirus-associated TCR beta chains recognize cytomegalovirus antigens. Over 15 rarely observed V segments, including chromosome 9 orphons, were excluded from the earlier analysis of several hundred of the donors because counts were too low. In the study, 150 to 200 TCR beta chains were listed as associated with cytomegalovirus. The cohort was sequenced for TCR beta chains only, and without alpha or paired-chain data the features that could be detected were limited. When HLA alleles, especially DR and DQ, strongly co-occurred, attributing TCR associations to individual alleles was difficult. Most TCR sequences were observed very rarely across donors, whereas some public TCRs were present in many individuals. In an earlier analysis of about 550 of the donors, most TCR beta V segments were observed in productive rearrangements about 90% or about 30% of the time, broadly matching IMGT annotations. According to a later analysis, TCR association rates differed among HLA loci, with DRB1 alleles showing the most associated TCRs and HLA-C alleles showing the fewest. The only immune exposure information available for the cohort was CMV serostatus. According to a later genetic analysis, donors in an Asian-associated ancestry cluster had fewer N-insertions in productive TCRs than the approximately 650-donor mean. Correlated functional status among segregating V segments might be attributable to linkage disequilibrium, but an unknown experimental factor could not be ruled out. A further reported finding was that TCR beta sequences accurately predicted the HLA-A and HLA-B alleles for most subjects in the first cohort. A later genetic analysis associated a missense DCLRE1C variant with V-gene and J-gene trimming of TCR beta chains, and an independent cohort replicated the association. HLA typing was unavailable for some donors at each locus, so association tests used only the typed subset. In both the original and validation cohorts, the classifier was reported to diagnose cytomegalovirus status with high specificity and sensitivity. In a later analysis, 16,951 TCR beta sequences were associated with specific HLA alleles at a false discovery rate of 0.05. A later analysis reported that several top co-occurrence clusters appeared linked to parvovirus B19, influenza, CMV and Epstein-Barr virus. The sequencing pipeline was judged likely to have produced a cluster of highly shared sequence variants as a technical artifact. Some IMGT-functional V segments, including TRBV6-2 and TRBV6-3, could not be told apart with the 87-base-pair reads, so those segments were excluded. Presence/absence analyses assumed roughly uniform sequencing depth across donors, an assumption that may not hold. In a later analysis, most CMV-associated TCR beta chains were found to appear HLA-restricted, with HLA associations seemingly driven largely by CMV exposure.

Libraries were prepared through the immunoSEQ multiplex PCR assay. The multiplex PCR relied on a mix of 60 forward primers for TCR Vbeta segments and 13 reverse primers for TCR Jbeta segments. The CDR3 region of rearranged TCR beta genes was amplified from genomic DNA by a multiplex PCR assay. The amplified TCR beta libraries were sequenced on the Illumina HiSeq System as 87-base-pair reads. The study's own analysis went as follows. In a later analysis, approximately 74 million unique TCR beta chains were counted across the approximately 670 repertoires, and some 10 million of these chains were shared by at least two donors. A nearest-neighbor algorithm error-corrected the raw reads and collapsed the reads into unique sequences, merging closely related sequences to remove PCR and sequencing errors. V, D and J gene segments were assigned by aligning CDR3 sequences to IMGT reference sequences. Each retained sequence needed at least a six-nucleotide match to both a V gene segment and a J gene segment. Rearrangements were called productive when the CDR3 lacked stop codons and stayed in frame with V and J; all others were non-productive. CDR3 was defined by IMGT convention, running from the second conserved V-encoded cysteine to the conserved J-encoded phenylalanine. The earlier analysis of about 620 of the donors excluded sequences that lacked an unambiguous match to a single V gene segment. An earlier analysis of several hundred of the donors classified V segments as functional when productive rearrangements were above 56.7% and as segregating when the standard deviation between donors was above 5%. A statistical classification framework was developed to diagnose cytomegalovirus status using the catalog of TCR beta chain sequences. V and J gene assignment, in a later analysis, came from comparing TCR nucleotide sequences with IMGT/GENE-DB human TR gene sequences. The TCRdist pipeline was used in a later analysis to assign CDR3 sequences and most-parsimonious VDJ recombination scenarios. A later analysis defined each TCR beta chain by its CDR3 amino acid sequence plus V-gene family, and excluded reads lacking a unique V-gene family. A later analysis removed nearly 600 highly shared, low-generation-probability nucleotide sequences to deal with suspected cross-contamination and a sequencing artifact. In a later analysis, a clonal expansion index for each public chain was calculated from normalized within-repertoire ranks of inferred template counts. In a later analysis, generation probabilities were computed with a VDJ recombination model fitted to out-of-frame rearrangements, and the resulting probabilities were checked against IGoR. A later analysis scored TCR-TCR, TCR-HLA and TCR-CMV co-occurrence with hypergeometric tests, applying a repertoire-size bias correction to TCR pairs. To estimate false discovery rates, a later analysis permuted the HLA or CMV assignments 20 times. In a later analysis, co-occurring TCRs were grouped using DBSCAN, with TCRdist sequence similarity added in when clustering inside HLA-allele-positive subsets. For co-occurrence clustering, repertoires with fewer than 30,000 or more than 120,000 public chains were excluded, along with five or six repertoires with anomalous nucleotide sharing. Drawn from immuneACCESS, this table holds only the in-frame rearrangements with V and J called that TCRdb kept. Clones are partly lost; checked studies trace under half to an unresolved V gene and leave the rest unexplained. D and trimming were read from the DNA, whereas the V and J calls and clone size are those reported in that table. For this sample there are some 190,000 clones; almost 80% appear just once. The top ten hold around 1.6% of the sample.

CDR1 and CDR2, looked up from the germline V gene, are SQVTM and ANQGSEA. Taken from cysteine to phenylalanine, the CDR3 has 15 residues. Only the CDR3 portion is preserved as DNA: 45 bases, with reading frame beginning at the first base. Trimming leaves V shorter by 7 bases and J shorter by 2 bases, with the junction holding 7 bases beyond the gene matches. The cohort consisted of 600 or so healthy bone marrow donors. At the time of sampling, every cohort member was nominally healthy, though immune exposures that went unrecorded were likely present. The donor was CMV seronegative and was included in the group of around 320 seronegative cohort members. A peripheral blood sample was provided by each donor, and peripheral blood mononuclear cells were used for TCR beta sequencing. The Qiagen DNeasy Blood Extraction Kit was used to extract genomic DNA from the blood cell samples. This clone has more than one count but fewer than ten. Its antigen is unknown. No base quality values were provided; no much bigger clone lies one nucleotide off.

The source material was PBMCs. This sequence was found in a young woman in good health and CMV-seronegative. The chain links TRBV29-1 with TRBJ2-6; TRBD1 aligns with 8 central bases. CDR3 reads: CSAIQQGAGANVLTF. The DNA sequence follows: TGCAGCGCTATACAACAGGGGGCTGGGGCCAACGTCCTGACTTTC.